These T cell receptor beta chains were read from a single sample in a study of cytomegalovirus exposure and HLA in healthy donors. Method: immunoSEQ multiplex PCR; TCRdb's copy keeps in-frame clones and lacks some. The sample lists about 150,000 clones; around 90% were seen once. The specimen sequenced was PBMCs. These receptors came from a woman aged 40 to 50 in good health and CMV-seronegative. The CDR3 runs from the conserved cysteine through the conserved F or W. The order of the fields is clone size, J gene, V gene, D gene, CDR3 DNA, CDR3 protein. A D gene is named only where the DNA matches it firmly. The size of a clone is reported for some rows only, either as once, few or many, or as a class for expanded clones.

clone_size: NA
j_call: TRBJ2-7
v_call: TRBV5-1
d_call: TRBD1
cdr3_nt: TGCGCCAGCAGCACCGGGACAGGGTTCGACGAGCAGTACTTC
cdr3_aa: CASSTGTGFDEQYF

clone_size: NA
j_call: TRBJ2-1
v_call: TRBV7-9
d_call: NA
cdr3_nt: TGTGCCAGCAGCGACCTCCTAGCAGGTGAGCAGTTCTTC
cdr3_aa: CASSDLLAGEQFF

clone_size: once
j_call: TRBJ2-7
v_call: TRBV27
d_call: NA
cdr3_nt: TGTGCCAGCAGTTTCGCTAGCGCCCTTGGGGAGCAGTACTTC
cdr3_aa: CASSFASALGEQYF

clone_size: NA
j_call: TRBJ2-5
v_call: TRBV7-6
d_call: NA
cdr3_nt: TGTGCCAGCAGCTTAGGCCTACAGGAGACCCAGTACTTC
cdr3_aa: CASSLGLQETQYF

clone_size: NA
j_call: TRBJ2-3
v_call: TRBV7-9
d_call: NA
cdr3_nt: TGTGCCAGCAGCCCACAGGCCGTACCCACAGATACGCAGTATTTT
cdr3_aa: CASSPQAVPTDTQYF

clone_size: NA
j_call: TRBJ2-7
v_call: TRBV7-9
d_call: NA
cdr3_nt: TGTGCCAGCAGCGCTAGGCTAGCGAGGTACGAGCAGTACTTC
cdr3_aa: CASSARLARYEQYF

clone_size: NA
j_call: TRBJ2-1
v_call: TRBV25-1
d_call: NA
cdr3_nt: TGTGCCAGCAGTGGTACAGAGAGCTCCTACAATGAGCAGTTCTTC
cdr3_aa: CASSGTESSYNEQFF

clone_size: NA
j_call: TRBJ2-3
v_call: TRBV7-8
d_call: TRBD2
cdr3_nt: TGTGCCAGCAGCTTATCCCCCCTAGCGGGAGGGGTCACAGATACGCAGTATTTT
cdr3_aa: CASSLSPLAGGVTDTQYF

clone_size: NA
j_call: TRBJ2-7
v_call: TRBV25-1
d_call: TRBD1
cdr3_nt: TGTGCCAGCAGTCCGGGACAGGGGGCGGACGAGCAGTACTTC
cdr3_aa: CASSPGQGADEQYF

clone_size: NA
j_call: TRBJ1-2
v_call: TRBV5-6
d_call: NA
cdr3_nt: TGTGCCAGCAGCCGCCTACAGGGTGATGGCTACACCTTC
cdr3_aa: CASSRLQGDGYTF

clone_size: NA
j_call: TRBJ1-1
v_call: TRBV18
d_call: NA
cdr3_nt: TGTGCCAGCTCACCAGCATCAGGCACTGAAGCTTTCTTT
cdr3_aa: CASSPASGTEAFF

clone_size: NA
j_call: TRBJ2-7
v_call: TRBV5-4
d_call: NA
cdr3_nt: TGTGCCAGCAGTCAGGAGGGGAGCGAGCGGGCCTACGAGCAGTACTTC
cdr3_aa: CASSQEGSERAYEQYF

clone_size: NA
j_call: TRBJ2-7
v_call: TRBV6-5
d_call: NA
cdr3_nt: TGTGCCAGCTCCGACAGGACAGCCTCCTACGAGCAGTACTTC
cdr3_aa: CASSDRTASYEQYF

clone_size: NA
j_call: TRBJ1-1
v_call: TRBV11-2
d_call: NA
cdr3_nt: TGTGCCAGCAGCTTTGGGCACGTGAACACTGAAGCTTTCTTT
cdr3_aa: CASSFGHVNTEAFF

clone_size: NA
j_call: TRBJ1-2
v_call: TRBV7-2
d_call: NA
cdr3_nt: TGTGCCAGCAGCTTAGTGGCCGGGGTTGCCTATGGCTACACCTTC
cdr3_aa: CASSLVAGVAYGYTF

clone_size: NA
j_call: TRBJ2-7
v_call: TRBV9
d_call: NA
cdr3_nt: TGTGCCAGCAGCCAAACTAGTGCCTCCTACGAGCAGTACTTC
cdr3_aa: CASSQTSASYEQYF

clone_size: NA
j_call: TRBJ2-1
v_call: TRBV10-3
d_call: TRBD2
cdr3_nt: TGTGCCATCGGCGAGCGGGAGGGTCTCGGGAATGAGCAGTTCTTC
cdr3_aa: CAIGEREGLGNEQFF

clone_size: NA
j_call: TRBJ1-1
v_call: TRBV7-9
d_call: TRBD1
cdr3_nt: TGTTCCAGCAGCTTAGGGGGCAGGGGGCGAACTGAAGCTTTCTTT
cdr3_aa: CSSSLGGRGRTEAFF

clone_size: NA
j_call: TRBJ1-2
v_call: TRBV5-3
d_call: TRBD1
cdr3_nt: TGTGCCAGAAGCTCTCGGGACAGGGAGGGGTGGGACTATGGCTACACCTTC
cdr3_aa: CARSSRDREGWDYGYTF

clone_size: NA
j_call: TRBJ2-3
v_call: TRBV7-9
d_call: NA
cdr3_nt: TGTGCCAGCAGCTTACAGGGGGGAGAAGGAGATACGCAGTATTTT
cdr3_aa: CASSLQGGEGDTQYF

clone_size: NA
j_call: TRBJ1-2
v_call: TRBV6-1
d_call: NA
cdr3_nt: TGTGCCAGCGGAGGAGGACGGACCTATGGCTACACCTTC
cdr3_aa: CASGGGRTYGYTF

clone_size: NA
j_call: TRBJ2-2
v_call: TRBV7-9
d_call: TRBD2
cdr3_nt: TGTGCCAGCAGTAGGACTAGCGGGACCGGGGAGCTGTTTTTT
cdr3_aa: CASSRTSGTGELFF

clone_size: NA
j_call: TRBJ2-1
v_call: TRBV5-4
d_call: TRBD1
cdr3_nt: TGTGCCAGCAGCTTGGGGGGGACAGGGTTGAATGAGCAGTTCTTC
cdr3_aa: CASSLGGTGLNEQFF

clone_size: NA
j_call: TRBJ1-5
v_call: TRBV28
d_call: TRBD1
cdr3_nt: TGTGCCAGCAGTTTGGTAACAGGGGGCTGGAATCAGCCCCAGCATTTT
cdr3_aa: CASSLVTGGWNQPQHF

clone_size: NA
j_call: TRBJ1-2
v_call: TRBV4-2
d_call: TRBD1
cdr3_nt: TGTGCCAGCAGCCAAGTATCAGGGGGAGACGGCTATGGCTACACCTTC
cdr3_aa: CASSQVSGGDGYGYTF

clone_size: NA
j_call: TRBJ2-7
v_call: TRBV4-3
d_call: TRBD1
cdr3_nt: TGCGCCAGCAGCCAAAGACAGGGAATCTTCGAGCAGTACTTC
cdr3_aa: CASSQRQGIFEQYF

clone_size: NA
j_call: TRBJ2-2
v_call: TRBV7-2
d_call: TRBD2
cdr3_nt: TGTGCCAGCAGCGGGACTAGCGGGACCGGGGAGCTGTTTTTT
cdr3_aa: CASSGTSGTGELFF

clone_size: NA
j_call: TRBJ2-3
v_call: TRBV25-1
d_call: NA
cdr3_nt: TGTGCCAGCAGTGCTGTGCAGACAGATACGCAGTATTTT
cdr3_aa: CASSAVQTDTQYF

clone_size: NA
j_call: TRBJ2-3
v_call: TRBV28
d_call: TRBD2
cdr3_nt: TGTGCCAGCAGCTTTCCAGCGGGAGTTACGCAGTATTTT
cdr3_aa: CASSFPAGVTQYF

clone_size: NA
j_call: TRBJ2-7
v_call: TRBV27
d_call: TRBD1
cdr3_nt: TGTGCCAGCAGCTTTGGGACAGGGTCCTACGAGCAGTACTTC
cdr3_aa: CASSFGTGSYEQYF

clone_size: once
j_call: TRBJ2-7
v_call: TRBV7-6
d_call: NA
cdr3_nt: TGTGCCAGCAGCCTTGCTGGGAGCTCCTACGAGCAGTACTTC
cdr3_aa: CASSLAGSSYEQYF

clone_size: NA
j_call: TRBJ2-5
v_call: TRBV7-9
d_call: TRBD2
cdr3_nt: TGTGCCAGCAGCCAAACACTAGCGGGAGGGGAGACCCAGTACTTC
cdr3_aa: CASSQTLAGGETQYF

clone_size: NA
j_call: TRBJ2-2
v_call: TRBV19
d_call: NA
cdr3_nt: TGTGCCAGTAGTATAGTTTGGACAGTAAACACCGGGGAGCTGTTTTTT
cdr3_aa: CASSIVWTVNTGELFF

clone_size: NA
j_call: TRBJ2-7
v_call: TRBV7-9
d_call: TRBD2
cdr3_nt: TGTGCCAGCAGCTCCTCCGGGACTAGCGGGAACGAGCAGTACTTC
cdr3_aa: CASSSSGTSGNEQYF

clone_size: NA
j_call: TRBJ2-5
v_call: TRBV7-6
d_call: NA
cdr3_nt: TGTGCCAGCAGCTCAACAGGTTTATGGGAGACCCAGTACTTC
cdr3_aa: CASSSTGLWETQYF

clone_size: NA
j_call: TRBJ2-7
v_call: TRBV14
d_call: TRBD2
cdr3_nt: TGTGCCAGCAGTCTCAGCGGGAGCTCCTACGAGCAGTACTTC
cdr3_aa: CASSLSGSSYEQYF

clone_size: NA
j_call: TRBJ2-7
v_call: TRBV6-5
d_call: NA
cdr3_nt: TGTGCCAGCAGTTACGCTCCGAGGGGGGGCTCCTACGAGCAGTACTTC
cdr3_aa: CASSYAPRGGSYEQYF

clone_size: NA
j_call: TRBJ2-3
v_call: TRBV30
d_call: TRBD2
cdr3_nt: TGTGCCTGTCTGGGCGGGAGCGCAGATACGCAGTATTTT
cdr3_aa: CACLGGSADTQYF